This TCR beta chain came from a study of T and B cells in COVID-19 patients. At the level of the study: COVID-19 patients gave peripheral blood either during active infection or after recovery. In the active-infection cohort, about 90% of the roughly 20 patients had comorbidities linked to unfavorable COVID-19 outcome.

This clonotype was seen ten or more times. Its antigen is still unknown. From blood, roughly 220-550 ng of genomic DNA served as TRB template. With V trimmed by 1 base and J by 7 bases, 13 bases remained unmatched. The CDR3 is 18 amino acids. The germline gives CDR1 MNHNS, CDR2 SASEGT. Study-level findings and limits: Blood from mildly ill patients while symptomatic, and early samples from severe cases, were scarce.

TRB rearrangements were amplified by multiplex PCR with BIOMED2 TRB-A/B primers. TCRdb re-called the multiplex PCR reads with MiXCR, one entry per CDR3 protein. This table holds fewer than 15,000 distinct CDR3 sequences, around 26% found once. Sequencing input: blood. The rearrangement joins TRBV6-1 to TRBJ2-5; 12 nucleotides match TRBD2. The sequence derives from a human donor who had recovered from COVID-19. CDR3 coding DNA: TGTGCCAGCAGTGAAGAAGGACTAGCGGGGTCTTTATCGGGGACCCAGTACTTC. Encoded protein: CASSEEGLAGSLSGTQYF.